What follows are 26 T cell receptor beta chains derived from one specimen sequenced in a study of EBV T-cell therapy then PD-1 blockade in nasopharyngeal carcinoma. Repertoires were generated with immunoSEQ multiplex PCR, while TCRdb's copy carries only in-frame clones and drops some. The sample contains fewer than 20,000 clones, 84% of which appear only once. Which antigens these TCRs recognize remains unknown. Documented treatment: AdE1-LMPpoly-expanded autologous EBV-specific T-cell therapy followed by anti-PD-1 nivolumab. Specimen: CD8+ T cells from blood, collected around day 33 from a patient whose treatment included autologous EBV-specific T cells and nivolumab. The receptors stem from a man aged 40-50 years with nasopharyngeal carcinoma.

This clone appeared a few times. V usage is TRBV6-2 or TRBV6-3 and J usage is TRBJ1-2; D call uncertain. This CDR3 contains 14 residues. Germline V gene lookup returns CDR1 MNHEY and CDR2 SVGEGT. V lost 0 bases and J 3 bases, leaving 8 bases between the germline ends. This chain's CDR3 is CASSYSETYYGYTF. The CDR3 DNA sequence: TGTGCCAGCAGTTACTCTGAGACATACTATGGCTACACCTTC.

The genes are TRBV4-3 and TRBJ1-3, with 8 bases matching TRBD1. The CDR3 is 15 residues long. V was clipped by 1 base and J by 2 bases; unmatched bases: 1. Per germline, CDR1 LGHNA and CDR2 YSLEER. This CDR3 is CASSQGTGTGNTIYF. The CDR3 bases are TGCGCCAGCAGCCAAGGGACAGGGACTGGAAACACCATATATTTT.

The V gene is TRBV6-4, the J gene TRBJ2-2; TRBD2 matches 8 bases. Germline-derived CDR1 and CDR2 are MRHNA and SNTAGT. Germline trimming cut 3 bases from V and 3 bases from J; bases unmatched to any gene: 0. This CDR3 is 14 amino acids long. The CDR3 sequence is CASSERGDTGELFF. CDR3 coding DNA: TGTGCCAGCAGTGAGCGGGGGGACACCGGGGAGCTGTTTTTT.

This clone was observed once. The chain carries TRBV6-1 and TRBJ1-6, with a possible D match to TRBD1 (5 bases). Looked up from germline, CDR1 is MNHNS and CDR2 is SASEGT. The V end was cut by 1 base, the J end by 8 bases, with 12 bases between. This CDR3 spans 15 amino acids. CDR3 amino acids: CASSEDGADYSPLHF. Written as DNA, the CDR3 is TGTGCCAGCAGTGAAGATGGGGCTGATTATTCACCCCTCCACTTT.

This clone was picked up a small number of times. The CDR3 reads CASSDRAGANVLTF. The CDR3, as DNA: TGTGCCAGCAGTGACAGGGCTGGGGCCAACGTCCTGACTTTC. V gene TRBV6-4 combines with J gene TRBJ2-6, with unresolved D. The length of the CDR3 is 14 residues. Germline V gives CDR1 MRHNA, CDR2 SNTAGT. V lost 2 bases and J lost 2, with 4 bases in between.

CDR3 sequence (DNA): TGCAGCGTCTGGCAGGGGGCTAGTCAAGAGACCCAGTACTTC. It encodes CSVWQGASQETQYF. The chain recombines TRBV29-1 with TRBJ2-5; 8 nucleotides align to TRBD1. The CDR3 covers 14 residues. Germline V lookup: CDR1 SQVTM, CDR2 ANQGSEA. Unmatched junction bases numbered 8, after V lost 6 bases and J lost 2 bases.

The CDR3 here is CASSRTPSEQYF. In DNA form, the CDR3 reads TGTGCCAGCAGCCGGACCCCCTCCGAGCAGTACTTC. The chain links TRBV3-1 (or the pseudogene TRBV3-2) to TRBJ2-7, with unresolved D. Looked up from germline, CDR1 is LGHDT and CDR2 is YNNKEL (reference sequence). This CDR3 is built from 12 residues. V lost 4 bases and J 6 bases, leaving 10 bases between the germline ends.

This chain's CDR3 is CASSPGTRSYNEQFF. For the CDR3, the DNA is TGTGCCAGCAGTCCCGGGACACGCTCCTACAATGAGCAGTTCTTC. This chain connects TRBV27 to TRBJ2-1; D perhaps matches TRBD1 (6 bases). The germline V and J ends were trimmed by 5 bases and 0 bases, with 11 bases remaining between them. CDR3 length: 15 amino acids. Germline CDR1 reads MNHEY; CDR2 reads SMNVEV (reference sequence).

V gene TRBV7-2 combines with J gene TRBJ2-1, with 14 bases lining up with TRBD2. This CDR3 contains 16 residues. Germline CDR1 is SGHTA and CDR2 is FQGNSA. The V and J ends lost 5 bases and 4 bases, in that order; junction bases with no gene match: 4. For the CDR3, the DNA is TGTGCCAGCAGCGGACTAGCGGGGGGTCAATACAATGAGCAGTTCTTC. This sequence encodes CASSGLAGGQYNEQFF.

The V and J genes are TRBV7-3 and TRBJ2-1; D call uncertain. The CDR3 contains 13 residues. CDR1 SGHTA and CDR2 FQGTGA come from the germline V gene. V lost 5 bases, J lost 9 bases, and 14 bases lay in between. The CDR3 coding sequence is TGTGCCAGCAGCCCCGCGGCGCAAGGTGAGCAGTTCTTC. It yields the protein CASSPAAQGEQFF.

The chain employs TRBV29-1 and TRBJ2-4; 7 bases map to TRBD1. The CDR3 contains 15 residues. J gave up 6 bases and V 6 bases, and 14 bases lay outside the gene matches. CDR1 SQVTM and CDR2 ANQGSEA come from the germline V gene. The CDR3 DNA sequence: TGCAGCGTCCCCACCGACGGGACAGACCCAAACATTCAGTACTTC. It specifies CSVPTDGTDPNIQYF.

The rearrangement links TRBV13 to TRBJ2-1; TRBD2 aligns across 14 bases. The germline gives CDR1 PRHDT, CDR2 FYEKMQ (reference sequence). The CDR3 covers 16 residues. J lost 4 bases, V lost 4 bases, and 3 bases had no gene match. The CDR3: CASSWTSGGPYNEQFF. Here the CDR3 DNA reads TGTGCCAGCAGCTGGACTAGCGGGGGGCCGTACAATGAGCAGTTCTTC.

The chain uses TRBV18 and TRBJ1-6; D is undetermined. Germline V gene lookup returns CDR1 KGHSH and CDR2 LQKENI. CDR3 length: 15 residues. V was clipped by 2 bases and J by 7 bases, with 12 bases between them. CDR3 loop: CASSPSGDRNSPLHF. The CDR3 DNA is TGTGCCAGCTCACCAAGCGGAGATCGAAATTCACCCCTCCACTTT.

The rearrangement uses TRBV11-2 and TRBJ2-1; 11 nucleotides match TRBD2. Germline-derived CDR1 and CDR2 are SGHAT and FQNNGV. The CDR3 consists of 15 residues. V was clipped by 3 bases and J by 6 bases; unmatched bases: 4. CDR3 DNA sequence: TGTGCCAGCAGCTTTAGCGGGGGGGCGGCCAATGAGCAGTTCTTC. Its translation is CASSFSGGAANEQFF.

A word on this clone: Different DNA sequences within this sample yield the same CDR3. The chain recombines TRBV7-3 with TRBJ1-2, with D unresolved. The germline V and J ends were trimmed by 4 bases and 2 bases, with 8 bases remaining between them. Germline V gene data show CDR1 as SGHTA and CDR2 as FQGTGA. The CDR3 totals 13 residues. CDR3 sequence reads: CASSSDTNYGYTF. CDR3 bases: TGTGCCAGCAGCTCCGACACCAACTATGGCTACACCTTC. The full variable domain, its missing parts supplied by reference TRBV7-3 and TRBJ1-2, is GAGVSQTPSNKVTEKGKYVELRCDPISGHTALYWYRQSLGQGPEFLIYFQGTGAADDSGLPNDRFFAVRPEGSVSTLKIQRTERGDSAVYLCASSSDTNYGYTFGSGTRLTVV.

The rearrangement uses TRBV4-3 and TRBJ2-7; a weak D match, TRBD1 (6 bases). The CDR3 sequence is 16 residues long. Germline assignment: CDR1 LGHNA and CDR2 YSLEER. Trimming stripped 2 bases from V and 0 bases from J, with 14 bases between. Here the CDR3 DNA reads TGCGCCAGCAGCCAATTTTTGGACAGTTACTCCTACGAGCAGTACTTC. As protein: CASSQFLDSYSYEQYF.

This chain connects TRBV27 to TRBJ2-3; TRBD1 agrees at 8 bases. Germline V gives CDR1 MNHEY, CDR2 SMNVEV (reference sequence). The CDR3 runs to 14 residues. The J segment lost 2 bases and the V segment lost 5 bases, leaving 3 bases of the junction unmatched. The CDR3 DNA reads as TGTGCCAGCAGTGGACAGGGCCACACAGATACGCAGTATTTT. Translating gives CASSGQGHTDTQYF.

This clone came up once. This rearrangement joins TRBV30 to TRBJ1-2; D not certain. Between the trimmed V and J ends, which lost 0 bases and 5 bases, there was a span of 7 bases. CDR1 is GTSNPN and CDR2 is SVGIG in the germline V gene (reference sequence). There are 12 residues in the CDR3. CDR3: CAWSVRRYGYTF. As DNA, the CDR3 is TGTGCCTGGAGTGTACGGAGATATGGCTACACCTTC.

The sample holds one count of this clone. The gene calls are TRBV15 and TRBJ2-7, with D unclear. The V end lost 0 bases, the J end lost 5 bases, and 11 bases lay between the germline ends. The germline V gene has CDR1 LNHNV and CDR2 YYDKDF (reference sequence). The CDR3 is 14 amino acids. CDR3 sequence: CATSRESSPHEQYF. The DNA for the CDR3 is TGTGCCACCAGCAGAGAGTCCTCCCCTCACGAGCAGTACTTC.

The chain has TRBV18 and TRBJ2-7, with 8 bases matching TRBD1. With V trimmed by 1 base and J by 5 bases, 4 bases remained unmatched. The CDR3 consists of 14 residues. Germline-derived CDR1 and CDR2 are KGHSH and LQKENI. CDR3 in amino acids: CASSPRAGGDEQYF. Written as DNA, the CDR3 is TGTGCCAGCTCACCACGAGCAGGGGGCGACGAGCAGTACTTC.

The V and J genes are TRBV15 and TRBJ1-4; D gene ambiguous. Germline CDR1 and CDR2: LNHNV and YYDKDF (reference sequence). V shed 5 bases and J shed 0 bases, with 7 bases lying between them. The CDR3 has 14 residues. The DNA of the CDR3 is TGTGCCACCAGCGTCGGTTCAACTAATGAAAAACTGTTTTTT. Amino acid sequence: CATSVGSTNEKLFF.

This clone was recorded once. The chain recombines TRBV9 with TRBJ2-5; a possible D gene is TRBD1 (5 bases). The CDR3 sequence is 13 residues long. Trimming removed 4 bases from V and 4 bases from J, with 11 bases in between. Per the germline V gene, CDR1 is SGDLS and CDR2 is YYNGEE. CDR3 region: CASSQEQGETQYF. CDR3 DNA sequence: TGTGCCAGCAGCCAAGAGCAGGGAGAGACCCAGTACTTC.

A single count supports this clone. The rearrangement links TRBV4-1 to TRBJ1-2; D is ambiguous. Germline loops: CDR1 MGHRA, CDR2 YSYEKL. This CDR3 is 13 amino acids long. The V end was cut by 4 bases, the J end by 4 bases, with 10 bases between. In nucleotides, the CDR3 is TGCGCCAGCAGCCCACCCCGAGCCTATGGCTACACCTTC. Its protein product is CASSPPRAYGYTF.

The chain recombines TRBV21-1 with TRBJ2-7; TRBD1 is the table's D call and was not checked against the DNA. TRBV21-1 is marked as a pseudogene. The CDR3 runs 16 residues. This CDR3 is CASSKVDAGCGDEQYF. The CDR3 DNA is TGTGCCAGCAGCAAAGTGGATGCAGGGTGTGGGGACGAGCAGTACTTC.

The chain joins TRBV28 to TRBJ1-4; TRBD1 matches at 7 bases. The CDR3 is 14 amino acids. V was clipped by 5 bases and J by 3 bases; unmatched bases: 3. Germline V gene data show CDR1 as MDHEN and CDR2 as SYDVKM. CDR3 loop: CASSETGSNEKLFF. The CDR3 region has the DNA TGTGCCAGCAGTGAGACAGGGTCTAATGAAAAACTGTTTTTT.

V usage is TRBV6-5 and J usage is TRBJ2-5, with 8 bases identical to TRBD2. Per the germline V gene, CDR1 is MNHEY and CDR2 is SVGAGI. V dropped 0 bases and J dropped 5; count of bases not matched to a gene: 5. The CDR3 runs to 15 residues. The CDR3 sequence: CASSYSPSGGETQYF. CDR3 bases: TGTGCCAGCAGTTACTCTCCCAGCGGGGGTGAGACCCAGTACTTC.